This is a list of T cell receptor beta chains from one sample in a study of OX40 agonist ivuxolimab in advanced cancers. Assay used: immunoSEQ multiplex PCR; TCRdb lists only in-frame clones, some missing. The table shows thousands of clones, with just over 65% occurring only once. The input for sequencing was CD4+ or CD8+ T cells sorted from blood, taken in a trial of the OX40 agonist ivuxolimab. Receptors originate from an adult with an advanced solid tumor such as melanoma, head and neck, liver or kidney cancer. Both conserved end residues are trimmed from each CDR3. The order of the fields is V gene, clone size, J gene, D gene, CDR3 protein. D genes are given only for firm matches. Rows give clone size only sometimes, using once, few, many, or a class for an expanded clone.

v_call: TRBV6-6; clone_size: NA; j_call: TRBJ2-5; d_call: NA; cdr3_aa: ASSQGYPRETQY
v_call: TRBV19; clone_size: NA; j_call: TRBJ2-1; d_call: NA; cdr3_aa: ASKTSGRHNEQF
v_call: TRBV6-6; clone_size: NA; j_call: TRBJ1-1; d_call: NA; cdr3_aa: ASSYSLQNTEAF
v_call: TRBV11-2; clone_size: NA; j_call: TRBJ2-7; d_call: NA; cdr3_aa: ASSLVKSSYEQY
v_call: TRBV6-5; clone_size: few; j_call: TRBJ1-1; d_call: TRBD1; cdr3_aa: ASSLDRLMNTEAF
v_call: TRBV10-3; clone_size: NA; j_call: TRBJ2-5; d_call: NA; cdr3_aa: AISEGETQY
v_call: TRBV28; clone_size: few; j_call: TRBJ1-1; d_call: TRBD1; cdr3_aa: ASSLLTGQGDPDTEAF
v_call: TRBV19; clone_size: NA; j_call: TRBJ2-7; d_call: NA; cdr3_aa: ASSKRTLTYEQY
v_call: TRBV27; clone_size: few; j_call: TRBJ2-1; d_call: TRBD2; cdr3_aa: ASSLQRGNEQF
v_call: TRBV5-8; clone_size: once; j_call: TRBJ1-5; d_call: NA; cdr3_aa: ASSLDLGSSNQPQH
v_call: TRBV6-4; clone_size: NA; j_call: TRBJ2-3; d_call: TRBD1; cdr3_aa: ASSDGQGGTDTQY
v_call: TRBV5-6; clone_size: NA; j_call: TRBJ2-7; d_call: NA; cdr3_aa: ASTPEGDSYEQY
v_call: TRBV6-5; clone_size: NA; j_call: TRBJ2-7; d_call: TRBD2; cdr3_aa: AIGGTSGSSEQY
v_call: TRBV10-1; clone_size: NA; j_call: TRBJ2-5; d_call: TRBD2; cdr3_aa: ASSPGLAGGETQY
v_call: TRBV15; clone_size: once; j_call: TRBJ2-5; d_call: NA; cdr3_aa: ATSSPPDSGAIHQETQY
v_call: TRBV28; clone_size: NA; j_call: TRBJ2-1; d_call: NA; cdr3_aa: ASSLTQRGMFLSSYNEQF
v_call: TRBV30; clone_size: NA; j_call: TRBJ1-5; d_call: NA; cdr3_aa: AWSPPGGNPQH
v_call: TRBV7-9; clone_size: few; j_call: TRBJ1-5; d_call: TRBD1; cdr3_aa: ASSSTGGGNQPQH
v_call: TRBV11-1; clone_size: NA; j_call: TRBJ2-7; d_call: TRBD2; cdr3_aa: ASSPGVGEGYEQY
v_call: TRBV9; clone_size: NA; j_call: TRBJ2-1; d_call: NA; cdr3_aa: ASSVEGGNSYNEQF
v_call: TRBV19; clone_size: NA; j_call: TRBJ2-1; d_call: NA; cdr3_aa: ASSSPLVSYNEQF
v_call: TRBV11-3; clone_size: NA; j_call: TRBJ2-1; d_call: TRBD2; cdr3_aa: ASSLALAGVGWDNEQF
v_call: TRBV27; clone_size: few; j_call: TRBJ1-1; d_call: NA; cdr3_aa: ASSFAGDTEAF
v_call: TRBV9; clone_size: NA; j_call: TRBJ2-1; d_call: NA; cdr3_aa: ASSVEGGQGWVNEQF
v_call: TRBV28; clone_size: medium-sized; j_call: TRBJ2-2; d_call: TRBD2; cdr3_aa: ASSSRLAGITGELF
v_call: TRBV28; clone_size: medium-sized; j_call: TRBJ2-2; d_call: TRBD2; cdr3_aa: ASSGSREGGELF
v_call: TRBV15; clone_size: NA; j_call: TRBJ2-6; d_call: NA; cdr3_aa: ATSSEAGANVLT
v_call: TRBV7-2; clone_size: NA; j_call: TRBJ1-4; d_call: NA; cdr3_aa: ASSYFMTAINEKLF
v_call: TRBV4-3; clone_size: NA; j_call: TRBJ2-5; d_call: TRBD2; cdr3_aa: ASSEMFQREGETQY
v_call: TRBV19; clone_size: NA; j_call: TRBJ2-7; d_call: TRBD1; cdr3_aa: ASSPSVQGAREQY
v_call: TRBV11-3; clone_size: NA; j_call: TRBJ2-7; d_call: NA; cdr3_aa: ASSSDSYEQY
v_call: TRBV27; clone_size: NA; j_call: TRBJ2-7; d_call: NA; cdr3_aa: ASSFARDYEQY
v_call: TRBV27; clone_size: NA; j_call: TRBJ2-2; d_call: TRBD1; cdr3_aa: ASEDRGRSNTGELF
v_call: TRBV27; clone_size: NA; j_call: TRBJ2-5; d_call: NA; cdr3_aa: ASSLSINPQETQY
v_call: TRBV4-1; clone_size: NA; j_call: TRBJ2-2; d_call: TRBD2; cdr3_aa: ASSQARLSGRVTAGELF
v_call: TRBV6-1; clone_size: few; j_call: TRBJ1-5; d_call: NA; cdr3_aa: ASEQEISNQPQH
v_call: TRBV11-1; clone_size: NA; j_call: TRBJ2-1; d_call: NA; cdr3_aa: ASSLVTAYNEQF
v_call: TRBV11-3; clone_size: NA; j_call: TRBJ2-7; d_call: NA; cdr3_aa: ASSLMRNEQY
v_call: TRBV9; clone_size: NA; j_call: TRBJ1-2; d_call: NA; cdr3_aa: ASSVARDEDYYGYT
v_call: TRBV11-3; clone_size: NA; j_call: TRBJ2-7; d_call: NA; cdr3_aa: ASSFGLSSYEQY
v_call: TRBV11-2; clone_size: NA; j_call: TRBJ2-7; d_call: TRBD2; cdr3_aa: ASSLATGGQSSYEQY
v_call: TRBV7-3; clone_size: NA; j_call: TRBJ2-2; d_call: NA; cdr3_aa: ASSLMVGPGELF
v_call: TRBV19; clone_size: few; j_call: TRBJ2-2; d_call: NA; cdr3_aa: ASRTGLGASGELF
v_call: TRBV4-1; clone_size: NA; j_call: TRBJ2-7; d_call: NA; cdr3_aa: ASSHGNTYEQY
v_call: TRBV28; clone_size: NA; j_call: TRBJ2-1; d_call: TRBD2; cdr3_aa: ASSSLAGYFYNEQF
v_call: TRBV10-1; clone_size: NA; j_call: TRBJ2-1; d_call: TRBD1; cdr3_aa: ASSANGQGNNEQF
v_call: TRBV9; clone_size: NA; j_call: TRBJ2-5; d_call: TRBD1; cdr3_aa: ASSVEVGTGQETQY
v_call: TRBV29-1; clone_size: NA; j_call: NA; d_call: TRBD2; cdr3_aa: SVGRWVGGPTYEQY
v_call: TRBV6-1; clone_size: few; j_call: TRBJ2-5; d_call: NA; cdr3_aa: ASSDAEDEGGETQY
v_call: TRBV28; clone_size: NA; j_call: TRBJ2-2; d_call: NA; cdr3_aa: ASSLGLGELF
v_call: TRBV29-1; clone_size: NA; j_call: TRBJ2-2; d_call: NA; cdr3_aa: SVEGGGRTGELF
v_call: TRBV29-1; clone_size: NA; j_call: TRBJ2-7; d_call: NA; cdr3_aa: SVEAAEPYEQY
v_call: TRBV7-9; clone_size: NA; j_call: TRBJ2-1; d_call: NA; cdr3_aa: ASDWGRNEQF